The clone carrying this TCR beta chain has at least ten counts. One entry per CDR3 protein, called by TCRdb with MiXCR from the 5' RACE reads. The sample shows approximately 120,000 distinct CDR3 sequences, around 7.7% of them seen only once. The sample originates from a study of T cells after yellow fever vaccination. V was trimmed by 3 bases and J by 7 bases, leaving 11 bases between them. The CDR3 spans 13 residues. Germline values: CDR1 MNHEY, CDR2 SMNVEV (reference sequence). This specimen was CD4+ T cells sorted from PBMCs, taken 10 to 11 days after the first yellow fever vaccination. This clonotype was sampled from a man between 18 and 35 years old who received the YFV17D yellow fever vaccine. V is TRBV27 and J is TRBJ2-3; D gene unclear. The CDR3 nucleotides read TGTGCCAGCAGTTTCAGTTTCCGGTATACGCAGTATTTT. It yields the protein CASSFSFRYTQYF.